These T cell receptor beta chains were read from a single sample in a study of graft-versus-host responses after intestinal transplantation. Using immunoSEQ multiplex PCR, the repertoire was profiled, and TCRdb retains in-frame clones only, with some absent. Altogether roughly 130,000 clones are present, about 90% being singletons, with the ten largest covering roughly 0.2%. These receptors are not linked to any known antigen. The input for sequencing was unstimulated CD4+ T cells sorted from spleen or lymph node cells, taken before intestinal transplant. The source is a human donor who received an intestinal transplant. CDR3s include the opening cysteine and the closing phenylalanine or tryptophan. D genes are given only for firm matches. Not every row has a clone size; where given, it reads once, few, many or a size class.

clone size	V gene	J gene	CDR3 length	D gene	CDR3 DNA	CDR3 protein
-	TRBV7-2	TRBJ2-7	15	TRBD2	TGTGCCAGCAGCGCGCTGACTAGCGCTTCTTACGAGCAGTACTTC	CASSALTSASYEQYF
once	TRBV27	TRBJ2-1	20	TRBD2	TGTGCCAGCACCCATTTCCGGGACAGGGGACTAGCGGGGGCCTACAATGAGCAGTTCTTC	CASTHFRDRGLAGAYNEQFF
-	TRBV27	TRBJ1-4	15	-	TGTGCCAGCAGTTTATTAGGGGCAACTAATGAAAAACTGTTTTTT	CASSLLGATNEKLFF
once	TRBV27	TRBJ1-1	13	TRBD1	TGTGCCAGCAAGCGACAGGGAACCACTGAAGCTTTCTTT	CASKRQGTTEAFF
-	TRBV11-2	TRBJ2-7	14	-	TGTGCCAGCAGCTTAGATCGATATCCCTACGAGCAGTACTTC	CASSLDRYPYEQYF
-	TRBV2	TRBJ1-5	15	TRBD1	TGTGCCAGCAGTTTAGGACAGGGCGGAGGTCAGCCCCAGCATTTT	CASSLGQGGGQPQHF
-	TRBV30	TRBJ1-3	14	-	TGTGCCTGGGCTAGGGGGGACTCTGGAAACACCATATATTTT	CAWARGDSGNTIYF
-	TRBV6-1	TRBJ1-6	14	-	TGTGCCAGCAGTGGACGGGGGGCTAATTCACCCCTCCACTTT	CASSGRGANSPLHF
-	TRBV5-1	TRBJ1-1	13	-	TGCGCCAGCAGCCTCCAGGGGAGGACTGAAGCTTTCTTT	CASSLQGRTEAFF
-	TRBV11-2	TRBJ2-1	16	TRBD2	TGTGCCAGCAGCTCCCTGGGATGGGGCGGGGGGAATGAGCAGTTCTTC	CASSSLGWGGGNEQFF
-	TRBV5-6	TRBJ2-3	15	-	TGTGCCAGCAGCTTGGGAGGGGCCGTCGCAGATACGCAGTATTTT	CASSLGGAVADTQYF
-	TRBV4-2	TRBJ2-2	13	-	TGTGCCAGCAGCCATCAGGCCTCCGGGGAGCTGTTTTTT	CASSHQASGELFF
-	TRBV19	TRBJ2-7	13	TRBD1	TGTGCCAGTAGTATTACAGGGGGCTACGAGCAGTACTTC	CASSITGGYEQYF
-	TRBV7-6	TRBJ1-3	17	-	TGTGCCAGCAGCTTAGCGCAACAGGGAGCGACTGGAAACACCATATATTTT	CASSLAQQGATGNTIYF
-	TRBV6-5	TRBJ2-5	14	-	TGTGCCAGCAGTTACTCGATTGTGGGGAAGACCCAGTACTTC	CASSYSIVGKTQYF
-	TRBV19	TRBJ2-7	12	-	TGTGCCAGTAGTAAAACAGGGCACGAGCAGTACTTC	CASSKTGHEQYF
-	TRBV28	TRBJ1-5	14	-	TGTGCCAGCAGTTCGACAGTAGTCAATCAGCCCCAGCATTTT	CASSSTVVNQPQHF
-	TRBV7-9	TRBJ2-2	16	TRBD2	TGTGCCAGCAGCCCAGTGGGGACTAGCGGGAGCGGGGAGCTGTTTTTT	CASSPVGTSGSGELFF
-	TRBV7-8	TRBJ2-7	14	-	TGTGCCAGCAGCTTAGAAGGGGGTTCCTACGAGCAGTACTTC	CASSLEGGSYEQYF
-	TRBV6-1	TRBJ2-7	13	TRBD1	TGTGCCAGCACCAGACAGGGTCAGGACGAGCAGTACTTC	CASTRQGQDEQYF
-	TRBV4-2	TRBJ2-1	15	TRBD2	TGTGCCAGCAGCCCCGGGACTAGCGTTAACAATGAGCAGTTCTTC	CASSPGTSVNNEQFF
-	TRBV10-2	TRBJ1-1	15	-	TGCGCCAGCAGTGAGTCGGGCAGGAGGAACACTGAAGCTTTCTTT	CASSESGRRNTEAFF
-	TRBV15	TRBJ2-1	14	-	TGTGCCACCAGCAGAGATAGGGCTCCAGGAGAGCAGTTCTTC	CATSRDRAPGEQFF
-	TRBV28	TRBJ2-1	15	-	TGTGCCAGCAGTCAAGGGCCGTCCGCCTTTAGGGAGCAGTTCTTC	CASSQGPSAFREQFF
-	TRBV5-4	TRBJ2-7	15	-	TGTGCCAGCAGCTTGGCGGGGACCGTTTCCTACGAGCAGTACTTC	CASSLAGTVSYEQYF
-	TRBV20-1	TRBJ1-1	10	-	TGCAGTGCCGGAGGGACTGAAGCTTTCTTT	CSAGGTEAFF
once	TRBV30	TRBJ1-5	14	-	TGTGCCTGGAGTAAGTCTTACGGAAATCAGCCCCAGCATTTT	CAWSKSYGNQPQHF
-	TRBV19	TRBJ2-3	18	-	TGTGCCAGTAGTATAGAGCCCTCGAATAGCGGTCCCACAGATACGCAGTATTTT	CASSIEPSNSGPTDTQYF
-	TRBV5-1	TRBJ2-7	16	TRBD2	TGCGCCAGCAGCCTCTTAGCAGGACTAGCGGATTACGAGCAGTACTTC	CASSLLAGLADYEQYF
-	TRBV30	TRBJ2-7	12	TRBD1	TGTGCCTCCGGGACAGGTCCCTACGAGCAGTACTTC	CASGTGPYEQYF
-	TRBV19	TRBJ2-4	17	-	TGTGCCAGTAGACCTACAGGAGAGGCCTTAGCCAAAAACATTCAGTACTTC	CASRPTGEALAKNIQYF
-	TRBV7-2	TRBJ2-1	16	-	TGTGCCAGCAGCTTAGTGGGAGCCGGGACCATAAATGAGCAGTTCTTC	CASSLVGAGTINEQFF
-	TRBV6-5	TRBJ2-7	14	-	TGTGCCAGCAGTCCCGGGACTCCCAACTACGAGCAGTACTTC	CASSPGTPNYEQYF
-	TRBV19	TRBJ2-7	14	TRBD1	TGTGCCAGTCGAGACAGGGTAGGGTCCTACGAGCAGTACTTC	CASRDRVGSYEQYF
-	TRBV10-3	TRBJ2-3	17	TRBD2	TGTGCCATCAGTGAGTCGTTAGCGGGAGGGCCGGCAGATACGCAGTATTTT	CAISESLAGGPADTQYF
few	TRBV7-2	TRBJ1-2	14	-	TGTGCCAGCAGGGGTGCCGGGACCCGGGACGGCTACACCTTC	CASRGAGTRDGYTF
-	TRBV5-4	TRBJ2-1	16	-	TGTGCCAGCAGCTTGTGGGGGGCGTTAATGCGGAATGAGCAGTTCTTC	CASSLWGALMRNEQFF
-	TRBV28	TRBJ2-3	15	TRBD1	TGTGCCAGCAGCAGAGGACAGGGCATCACAGATACGCAGTATTTT	CASSRGQGITDTQYF
-	TRBV11-3	TRBJ2-7	15	TRBD1	TGTGCCAGCAGCTTACAGACAGGGGTTCCCTACGAGCAGTACTTC	CASSLQTGVPYEQYF
-	TRBV21-1	TRBJ2-7	20	-	TGTGCCAGCAGCAAAGGGAGTTCCAATCGGACTAGCGGGAGGCCAGGGGAGCAGTACTTC	CASSKGSSNRTSGRPGEQYF
-	TRBV28	TRBJ2-4	13	-	TGTGCCAGCAGACCCTGGACAGCGCCGGGTCGGTACTTC	CASRPWTAPGRYF
-	TRBV7-2	TRBJ1-5	14	-	TGTGCCAGCAGCTACTGGCGGGGAAATCAGCCCCAGCATTTT	CASSYWRGNQPQHF
-	TRBV23-1	TRBJ2-7	19	TRBD2	TGCGCCAGCAGTCAACCCATCAGGGCGGCTAGCGGATCCCTTCGGGAGCAGTACTTC	CASSQPIRAASGSLREQYF